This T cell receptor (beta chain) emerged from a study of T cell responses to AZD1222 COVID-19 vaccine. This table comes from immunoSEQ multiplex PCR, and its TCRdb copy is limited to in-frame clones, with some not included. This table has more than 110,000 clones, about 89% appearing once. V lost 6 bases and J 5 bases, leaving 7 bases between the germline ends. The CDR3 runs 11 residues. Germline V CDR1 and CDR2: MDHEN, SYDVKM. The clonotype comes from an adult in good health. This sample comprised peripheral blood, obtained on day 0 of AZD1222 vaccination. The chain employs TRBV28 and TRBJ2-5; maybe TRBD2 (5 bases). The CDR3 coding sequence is TGTGCCAGCAGCCGCGGGGAGACCCAGTACTTC. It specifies CASSRGETQYF.